These 24 T cell receptor beta chains were all obtained from the same sample, sequenced in a study of T cell clonality in common variable immunodeficiency. The method was immunoSEQ multiplex PCR; TCRdb's version includes in-frame clones alone and lacks a portion of them. The sample yields around 33,000 clones, without any singletons. Overall study results and limits: In common variable immunodeficiency, TCR beta chains reportedly carried fewer deletions and N-nucleotide insertions.

These TCRs' antigens remain unknown. The sequencing sample was made of peripheral blood mononuclear cells. All receptors come from a human donor with common variable immunodeficiency.

Ten or more counts support this clone. The sequence runs out 3 residues before the end of the CDR3; the remainder is reconstructed from the germline J gene. V is TRBV7-9 and J is TRBJ2-3; 12 bases align to TRBD2. In germline, CDR1 is SEHNR, CDR2 FQNEAQ (reference sequence). The CDR3 loop spans 14 amino acids. The junction had 5 bases not matched to a gene; V was cut back by 5 bases and J by 8 bases. The CDR3: CASSPGTSGRTQYF. The DNA read from the CDR3 is TGTGCCAGCAGCCCCGGGACTAGCGGGCGTACG.

In this sample, this clone turned up a few times. The read stops 3 residues short of the end of the CDR3; the missing end is completed from the germline J gene. V usage is TRBV23-1 and J usage is TRBJ2-7; perhaps TRBD1 as D (5 bases). TRBV23-1 is an ORF; its function is uncertain. The V and J ends lost 4 bases and 5 bases respectively, with 30 bases between them. The CDR3 runs 19 residues. CDR3 bases read: TGCGCCAGCAGTCTCTCCGACCTTAACAGGACCCCTCTGACCAACGAG. This sequence encodes CASSLSDLNRTPLTNE. The full CDR3 is CASSLSDLNRTPLTNEQYF.

As regards this clone: The read falls 3 residues short of the CDR3 end, and the missing part is taken from the germline J gene. The chain links TRBV30 to TRBJ2-3; 7 bases agree with TRBD1. CDR3 length: 15 amino acids. From germline, CDR1 is GTSNPN and CDR2 SVGIG (reference sequence). The trim removed 1 base at V and 0 bases at J, leaving 4 bases unmatched. This CDR3 is CAWSAGTASTDTQYF. CDR3 bases read: TGTGCCTGGAGTGCCGGGACAGCTAGCACAGATACG. Complete variable domain (other parts from reference TRBV30 and TRBJ2-3): SQTIHQWPATLVQPVGSPLSLECTVEGTSNPNLYWYRQAAGRGLQLLFYSVGIGQISSEVPQNLSASRPQDRQFILSSKKLLLSDSGFYLCAWSAGTASTDTQYFGPGTRLTVL.

This clone was observed at least ten times. The CDR3 extends 3 residues past the end of the read, so its final part is completed from the germline J gene. The J gene is TRBJ2-5, the V gene TRBV2; possible D gene TRBD2, 5 bases. Per the germline V gene, CDR1 is SNHLY and CDR2 is FYNNEI. This CDR3 contains 12 residues. Trimming took 7 bases from V and 5 from J, leaving 11 bases between them. The CDR3 spells CASTSTGETQYF. The sequenced part of the CDR3 DNA is TGTGCCAGCACCTCCACGGGGGAGACC.

In the case of this clone: The read stops 3 residues short of the end of the CDR3; the missing end is completed from the germline J gene. The chain couples TRBV19 to TRBJ2-3; TRBD1 might be the D (5 bases). The CDR3 contains 15 residues. Germline V lookup: CDR1 LNHDA, CDR2 SQIVND (reference sequence). V was pared by 3 bases and J by 1 base, with 11 bases between. The sequenced part of the CDR3 DNA is TGTGCCAGTAGTATCCCGACAGCCGGCACAGATACG. It translates to CASSIPTAGTDT. The full CDR3 is CASSIPTAGTDTQYF.

On this clone itself: The read comes to an end 3 residues before the CDR3 does, leaving the germline J gene to fill in the end. The genes are TRBV7-9 and TRBJ1-1; possibly TRBD1 for D (5 bases). The CDR3 consists of 13 residues. Germline CDR1 SEHNR, CDR2 FQNEAQ (reference sequence). The sequenced part of the CDR3 DNA is TGTGCCAGCAGCTTAGCGGCAGGGCCTCAA. Translated, it gives CASSLAAGPQ. The CDR3 reads in full as CASSLAAGPQAFF.

As regards this clone: Read coverage stops 3 residues before the CDR3 terminus; the germline J gene supplies the remainder. The rearrangement uses TRBV5-1 and TRBJ2-7; the D is unclear. The CDR3 runs to 15 residues. The ends were cut back, 0 bases at V and 0 bases at J, with 10 bases in the middle. Germline CDR1 reads SGHRS; CDR2 reads YFSETQ. CDR3 loop: CASSLGAGTSYEQYF. CDR3 bases read: TGCGCCAGCAGCTTGGGGGCCGGTACCTCCTACGAG.

This clone was observed many times. CDR3 amino acids: CASSITGTYTDTQYF. The CDR3 bases that were read are TGTGCCAGCAGCATAACCGGGACTTACACAGATACG. This sequence joins TRBV9 and TRBJ2-3, with D maybe TRBD2 (6 bases). The sequenced fragment ends 3 residues before the CDR3 boundary, so the rest is inferred from the germline J gene. Germline V gene data show CDR1 as SGDLS and CDR2 as YYNGEE. V was trimmed by 4 bases and J by 2 bases, leaving 14 bases between them. This CDR3 is 15 amino acids long. Full variable domain (rest looked up from reference TRBV9 and TRBJ2-3): DSGVTQTPKHLITATGQRVTLRCSPRSGDLSVYWYQQSLDQGLQFLIQYYNGEERAKGNILERFSAQQFPDLHSELNLSSLELGDSALYFCASSITGTYTDTQYFGPGTRLTVL.

This clone was detected only a few times. With the read ending 3 residues before the CDR3 end, the germline J gene is used to fill in that end. The chain is built from TRBV7-7 and TRBJ2-7; D is uncertain. V was clipped by 2 bases and J by 3 bases, with 8 bases between them. CDR1 and CDR2 from the germline V gene are SSHAT and FNYEAQ (reference sequence). CDR3 length equals 13 residues. CDR3 DNA (partial): TGTGCCAGCAGCTTACCGGGTAGCTACGAG. Protein sequence: CASSLPGSYE. The CDR3, in full, reads CASSLPGSYEQYF. The entire variable domain, with the rest obtained from reference TRBV7-7 and TRBJ2-7, is as follows: GAGVSQSPRYKVTKRGQDVTLRCDPISSHATLYWYQQALGQGPEFLTYFNYEAQPDKSGLPSDRFSAERPEGSISTLTIQRTEQRDSAMYRCASSLPGSYEQYFGPGTRLTVT.

This clone was found a few times. The CDR3 here is CASSYGQLTYEQYF. CDR3 bases read: TGTGCCAGCAGCTATGGACAGCTAACCTACGAG. This chain uses TRBV7-2 with TRBJ2-7; maybe TRBD1 (6 bases). The CDR3 goes on 3 residues after the read ends, and that part is filled in from the germline J gene. The CDR3 has 14 amino acids. Trimming stripped 4 bases from V and 2 bases from J, with 12 bases between. Germline loops: CDR1 SGHTA, CDR2 FQGNSA.

This clone was detected only a few times. Sequencing ends 3 residues short of the CDR3 end; the germline J gene provides the rest. V usage is TRBV20-1 and J usage is TRBJ2-7; a possible D gene is TRBD2 (6 bases). The CDR3 is 15 residues long. Trimming took off 0 bases at V and 3 bases at J, with 15 bases between the two ends. Germline assignment: CDR1 DFQATT and CDR2 SNEGSKA (reference sequence). The part of the CDR3 DNA that was read is TGCAGTGCTAGAGATGTGACGGGGGATTTCTACGAG. Its protein product is CSARDVTGDFYE. The whole CDR3 is CSARDVTGDFYEQYF.

This clone showed up many times. The read falls 3 residues short of the CDR3 end, and the missing part is taken from the germline J gene. The genes are TRBV28 and TRBJ1-5; TRBD1 might be the D (6 bases). V gave up 5 bases and J gave up 0 bases, with 14 bases separating them. The CDR3 spans 16 residues. Per the germline V gene, CDR1 is MDHEN and CDR2 is SYDVKM. The sequenced part of the CDR3 DNA is TGTGCCAGCAGTGCCACAGGGTTCGCTAGCAATCAGCCC. It is translated as CASSATGFASNQP. The full CDR3 protein is CASSATGFASNQPQHF.

In the case of this clone: The read halts 3 residues ahead of the CDR3 end, with the missing end drawn from the germline J gene. The chain employs TRBV7-2 and TRBJ2-5; TRBD2 aligns across 8 bases. Germline V gene data show CDR1 as SGHTA and CDR2 as FQGNSA. The V and J ends lost 5 bases and 5 bases, in that order; junction bases with no gene match: 7. CDR3 size: 14 residues. The sequenced CDR3 bases are TGTGCCAGCAGCCGAGGACTAGCTGGGGAGACC. It translates to CASSRGLAGET. The entire CDR3 sequence reads CASSRGLAGETQYF.

In regard to this clone: The read terminates 3 residues before the CDR3 end, so the remaining end is supplied by the germline J gene. V usage is TRBV19 and J usage is TRBJ1-1; 10 nucleotides line up with TRBD1. V lost 5 bases to trimming and J lost 4 bases; unmatched junction nucleotides: 4. This CDR3 is 14 amino acids long. Germline CDR1 reads LNHDA; CDR2 reads SQIVND (reference sequence). Here the CDR3 reads CASSATGGITEAFF. The covered CDR3 bases are TGTGCCAGTAGTGCGACAGGGGGCATCACTGAA.

In the case of this clone: The CDR3 goes on 3 residues after the read ends, and that part is filled in from the germline J gene. The rearrangement links TRBV19 to TRBJ2-1, with 10 bases that match TRBD2. The germline V gene encodes CDR1 LNHDA and CDR2 SQIVND (reference sequence). The J segment lost 9 bases and the V segment lost 1 base, leaving 0 bases of the junction unmatched. The CDR3 runs 13 residues. This CDR3 is CASSIVAGGEQFF. The part of the CDR3 DNA that was read is TGTGCCAGTAGTATAGTAGCGGGAGGTGAG.

This clone was detected ten times or more. The read falls 3 residues short of the CDR3 end, and the missing part is taken from the germline J gene. The rearrangement uses TRBV5-1 and TRBJ2-5; 10 positions match TRBD2. Germline CDR1 SGHRS, CDR2 YFSETQ. V shed 6 bases, J shed 5 bases, and the junction held 16 bases outside the gene matches. CDR3 size: 17 residues. The CDR3 bases that were read are TGCGCCAGCACCCCGGCCGGGGCTAGCGGGAGCTGGGAGACC. Its translation: CASTPAGASGSWET. The CDR3 as a whole reads CASTPAGASGSWETQYF. The full variable domain, with the rest looked up from reference TRBV5-1 and TRBJ2-5, is KAGVTQTPRYLIKTRGQQVTLSCSPISGHRSVSWYQQTPGQGLQFLFEYFSETQRNKGNFPGRFSGRQFSNSRSEMNVSTLELGDSALYLCASTPAGASGSWETQYFGPGTRLLVL.

This clone was observed at least ten times. Read coverage stops 3 residues before the CDR3 terminus; the germline J gene supplies the remainder. This chain links TRBV7-9 with TRBJ2-7, with 8 bases identical to TRBD1. CDR3 length: 14 amino acids. Germline V gene data show CDR1 as SEHNR and CDR2 as FQNEAQ (reference sequence). With V trimmed by 5 bases and J by 5 bases, 8 bases remained unmatched. The sequenced CDR3 bases are TGTGCCAGCAGCCGAGGACAGGGCTCTAACGAG. Translated: CASSRGQGSNE. The whole CDR3 is CASSRGQGSNEQYF.

The DNA read from the CDR3 is TGTGCCAGCAGTGTCGACAGGGGAGGCACAGATACG. Protein: CASSVDRGGTDT. The entire CDR3 is CASSVDRGGTDTQYF. J is TRBJ2-3 and V is TRBV2; 8 nucleotides match TRBD1. The read terminates 3 residues ahead of where the CDR3 ends, so the germline J gene completes it. The V segment lost 4 bases and the J segment 1 base; nucleotides outside the gene matches: 4. Per germline, CDR1 SNHLY and CDR2 FYNNEI. This CDR3 is 15 amino acids long.

This clone showed up just a few times. Read coverage stops 3 residues before the CDR3 terminus; the germline J gene supplies the remainder. The chain combines TRBV19 with TRBJ2-2; D not certain. Trimming pared 1 base from V and 4 bases from J, leaving 7 bases between. Germline assignment: CDR1 LNHDA and CDR2 SQIVND (reference sequence). This CDR3 has 14 amino acids. The sequenced part of the CDR3 DNA is TGTGCCAGTAGTATAGTTGGTAGCACCGGGGAG. This codes for CASSIVGSTGE. The full CDR3 protein is CASSIVGSTGELFF.

To note about this clone: The read stops 3 residues short of the end of the CDR3; the missing end is completed from the germline J gene. The gene calls are TRBV20-1 and TRBJ2-7; TRBD1 agrees at 10 bases. The CDR3 runs to 12 residues. V shed 5 bases, J shed 2 bases, and the junction held 0 bases outside the gene matches. From germline, CDR1 is DFQATT and CDR2 SNEGSKA (reference sequence). Incomplete CDR3 DNA: TGCAGTGCTGACAGGGGGCCCTACGAG. Its protein product is CSADRGPYE. The entire CDR3 is CSADRGPYEQYF.

Worth noting for this clone: Read sequence stops 3 residues before the CDR3 end, and the germline J gene provides the missing end. The chain uses TRBV6-1 and TRBJ2-3, with TRBD2 identical over 9 bases. The CDR3 spans 15 residues. The germline CDR1 and CDR2 sequences are MNHNS and SASEGT. The sequenced CDR3 bases are TGTGCCAGCAGTGTCGGGCGGGAGGGCGGGAGAACG. Its translation: CASSVGREGGRT. The whole CDR3 region reads CASSVGREGGRTQYF.

With regard to this clone: The read terminates 3 residues ahead of where the CDR3 ends, so the germline J gene completes it. The V call is TRBV6-2 or TRBV6-3, the J call TRBJ1-6, with unresolved D. V lost 2 bases and J 12 bases, leaving 8 bases between the germline ends. Germline V gives CDR1 MNHEY, CDR2 SVGEGT. The CDR3 contains 12 residues. The CDR3 spells CASSYTSGPLHF. The part of the CDR3 DNA that was read is TGTGCCAGCAGTTACACGTCCGGACCC.

This clone occurred a few times. The read terminates 3 residues before the CDR3 end, so the remaining end is supplied by the germline J gene. The rearrangement joins TRBV7-2 to TRBJ1-2, with 9 bases identical to TRBD1. The CDR3 loop spans 14 amino acids. The germline V gene has CDR1 SGHTA and CDR2 FQGNSA. The ends lost 5 bases at V and 3 bases at J; junction bases unmatched: 4. CDR3 sequence: CASSPGQGYYGYTF. The sequenced CDR3 bases are TGTGCCAGCAGCCCCGGACAGGGGTACTATGGC.

The sample holds a few counts of this clone. The CDR3 end is not reached by the read, which stops 3 residues before it; the germline J gene fills it in. The V gene is TRBV20-1, the J gene TRBJ2-1, with 10 bases aligning to TRBD2. This CDR3 has 15 residues. V lost 6 bases, J lost 4 bases, and 9 bases stayed unmatched. Germline CDR1 and CDR2: DFQATT and SNEGSKA (reference sequence). The chain's CDR3 is CSAGLGLALYNEQFF. Partial CDR3 DNA: TGCAGTGCAGGTTTGGGACTAGCGCTTTACAATGAG.